These T cell receptor beta chains were read from a single sample in a study of blood T cell repertoires in COVID-19. The protocol was immunoSEQ multiplex PCR, while the TCRdb copy is restricted to in-frame clones and leaves out a portion. The table records about 49,000 clones, 85% to 90% of them present only once. The sample consisted of peripheral blood. These receptors came from a man between 40 and 49 years old with active COVID-19. Both conserved end residues are part of each CDR3. The D gene is left open where the match is weak. Size values are once, few and many counts, or a class for expanded clones, and some rows have none.

J | D | size | V | CDR3 | DNA
TRBJ1-2 | NA | NA | TRBV30 | CAWSVLRGYGYTF | TGTGCCTGGAGTGTACTTAGAGGCTATGGCTACACCTTC
TRBJ2-1 | TRBD2 | NA | TRBV6-6 | CASSPGTSEISYNEQFF | TGTGCCAGCAGTCCTGGGACTAGCGAAATCTCCTACAATGAGCAGTTCTTC
TRBJ2-1 | TRBD2 | NA | TRBV11-3 | CASSPLAALGNEQFF | TGTGCCAGCAGTCCTCTAGCGGCCCTGGGGAATGAGCAGTTCTTC
TRBJ1-1 | NA | NA | TRBV18 | CASSPGTETEAFF | TGTGCCAGCTCACCCGGTACAGAGACTGAAGCTTTCTTT
TRBJ2-3 | TRBD2 | NA | TRBV6-2/TRBV6-3 | CASSPTSGSADTQYF | TGTGCCAGCAGTCCGACTAGCGGGAGCGCAGATACGCAGTATTTT
TRBJ1-4 | TRBD1 | NA | TRBV5-1 | CASSSGQGAFPKLFF | TGCGCCAGCAGCTCAGGACAGGGGGCTTTCCCAAAACTGTTTTTT
TRBJ2-1 | NA | NA | TRBV24-1 | CATSDLNQVDNEQFF | TGTGCCACCAGTGATTTAAACCAGGTCGACAATGAGCAGTTCTTC
TRBJ1-5 | NA | NA | TRBV29-1 | CSVAGQGGQPQHF | TGCAGCGTTGCAGGGCAGGGAGGCCAGCCCCAGCATTTT
TRBJ2-1 | NA | NA | TRBV6-2/TRBV6-3 | CASSSGLIYNEQFF | TGTGCCAGCAGTTCAGGACTAATCTACAATGAGCAGTTCTTC
TRBJ1-2 | NA | NA | TRBV19 | CASSPREGVLYGYTF | TGTGCCAGTAGTCCCCGGGAGGGTGTCCTCTATGGCTACACCTTC
TRBJ1-4 | NA | NA | TRBV3-1/TRBV3-2 | CASSPGATNEKLFF | TGTGCCAGCAGCCCGGGGGCAACTAATGAAAAACTGTTTTTT
TRBJ1-3 | NA | NA | TRBV13 | CASSLGGGGNTIYF | TGTGCCAGCAGCTTAGGCGGTGGTGGAAACACCATATATTTT
TRBJ2-7 | NA | NA | TRBV5-6 | CASSLGRQGLYEQYF | TGTGCCAGCAGCTTGGGGAGACAGGGACTCTACGAGCAGTACTTC
TRBJ1-3 | NA | NA | TRBV6-5 | CASSTGTPSGNTIYF | TGTGCCAGCAGCACGGGAACCCCCTCTGGAAACACCATATATTTT
TRBJ2-5 | NA | NA | TRBV5-4 | CASSLPGLTQETQYF | TGTGCCAGCAGCTTACCGGGACTCACTCAAGAGACCCAGTACTTC
TRBJ2-2 | NA | NA | TRBV29-1 | CSVGRAGDAGELFF | TGCAGCGTTGGTCGAGCCGGAGACGCCGGGGAGCTGTTTTTT
TRBJ2-1 | TRBD2 | NA | TRBV6-5 | CASSSPSGWGDEQFF | TGTGCCAGCAGTTCTCCTAGCGGGTGGGGGGATGAGCAGTTCTTC
TRBJ2-3 | TRBD1 | NA | TRBV2 | CASSADRGADTQYF | TGTGCCAGCAGTGCGGACAGGGGCGCGGATACGCAGTATTTT
TRBJ1-2 | TRBD1 | NA | TRBV11-2 | CASSLGTGDGYTF | TGTGCCAGCAGCCTGGGGACAGGGGACGGCTACACCTTC
TRBJ1-3 | NA | NA | TRBV21-1 | CAGGTGGYSGNTIYF | TGTGCCGGTGGGACAGGGGGCTACTCTGGAAACACCATATATTTT
TRBJ2-3 | TRBD2 | NA | TRBV5-1 | CASSRGRGTTTDTQYF | TGCGCCAGCAGCCGGGGTCGGGGGACTACCACAGATACGCAGTATTTT
TRBJ1-2 | NA | once | TRBV18 | CASSPPGWNGYTF | TGTGCCAGCTCACCACCCGGGTGGAATGGCTACACCTTC
TRBJ2-5 | TRBD2 | few | TRBV7-2 | CASSLVWLAGQETQYF | TGTGCCAGCAGCTTAGTATGGCTAGCGGGACAGGAGACCCAGTACTTC
TRBJ2-7 | TRBD2 | NA | TRBV6-6 | CASSHVAGDNYEQYF | TGTGCCAGCAGCCATGTAGCGGGAGACAACTACGAGCAGTACTTC
TRBJ1-2 | TRBD1 | NA | TRBV18 | CASSPAGQDRGYTF | TGTGCCAGCTCACCGGCGGGACAGGATCGAGGCTACACCTTC
TRBJ1-2 | TRBD1 | NA | TRBV27 | CASRAKTGNYGYTF | TGTGCCAGCAGGGCCAAGACAGGGAACTATGGCTACACCTTC
TRBJ1-2 | NA | NA | TRBV28 | CASIPPGGYGYTF | TGTGCCAGCATCCCACCGGGTGGCTATGGCTACACCTTC
TRBJ1-3 | TRBD1 | once | TRBV6-6 | CASSRSGTGTSSGNTIYF | TGTGCCAGCAGTCGATCCGGGACAGGAACGAGCTCTGGAAACACCATATATTTT
TRBJ2-7 | NA | NA | TRBV24-1 | CATSGASEEQYF | TGTGCCACCAGTGGGGCTTCGGAAGAGCAGTACTTC